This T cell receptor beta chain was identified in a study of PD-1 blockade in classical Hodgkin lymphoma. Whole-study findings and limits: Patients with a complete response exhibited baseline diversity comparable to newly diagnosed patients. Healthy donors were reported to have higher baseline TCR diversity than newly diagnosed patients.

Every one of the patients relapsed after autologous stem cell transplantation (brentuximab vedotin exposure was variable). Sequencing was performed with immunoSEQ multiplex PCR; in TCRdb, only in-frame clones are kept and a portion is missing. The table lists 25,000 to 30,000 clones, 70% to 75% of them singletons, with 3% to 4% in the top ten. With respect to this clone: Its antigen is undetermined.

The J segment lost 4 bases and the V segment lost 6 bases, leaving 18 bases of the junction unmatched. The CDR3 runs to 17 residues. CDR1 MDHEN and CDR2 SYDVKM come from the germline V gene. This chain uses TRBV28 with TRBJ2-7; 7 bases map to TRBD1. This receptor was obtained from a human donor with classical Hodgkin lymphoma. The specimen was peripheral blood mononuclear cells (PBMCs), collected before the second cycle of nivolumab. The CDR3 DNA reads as TGTGCCAGCAGGGGACAGCTTTTGGGAAAATGGGGTTACGAGCAGTACTTC. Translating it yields CASRGQLLGKWGYEQYF.